The source of this TCR beta chain is a study of patients and donors after allogeneic stem cell transplantation. MiXCR, run by TCRdb on the RT-PCR reads, gives a single entry per CDR3 protein. In the table there are over 4,000 distinct CDR3 sequences, 24% of which are singletons. Sequenced input: blood, either unsorted or a sorted T cell fraction (not recorded which). This clonotype originated in a human donor who was either an allogeneic HSCT recipient or a stem cell or donor lymphocyte infusion donor (not recorded which). It is not recorded whose cells these are; they may come from a transplant donor.

The CDR3 is CASSLGGTGHQPQHF. DNA of the CDR3: TGTGCCAGCAGCTTAGGGGGGACAGGGCATCAGCCCCAGCATTTT. This chain joins TRBV11-2 and TRBJ1-5; TRBD1 matches 9 bases. Per the germline V gene, CDR1 is SGHAT and CDR2 is FQNNGV. This CDR3 has 15 amino acids. With 1 base clipped from V and 5 bases from J, the junction kept 3 bases outside the gene matches.